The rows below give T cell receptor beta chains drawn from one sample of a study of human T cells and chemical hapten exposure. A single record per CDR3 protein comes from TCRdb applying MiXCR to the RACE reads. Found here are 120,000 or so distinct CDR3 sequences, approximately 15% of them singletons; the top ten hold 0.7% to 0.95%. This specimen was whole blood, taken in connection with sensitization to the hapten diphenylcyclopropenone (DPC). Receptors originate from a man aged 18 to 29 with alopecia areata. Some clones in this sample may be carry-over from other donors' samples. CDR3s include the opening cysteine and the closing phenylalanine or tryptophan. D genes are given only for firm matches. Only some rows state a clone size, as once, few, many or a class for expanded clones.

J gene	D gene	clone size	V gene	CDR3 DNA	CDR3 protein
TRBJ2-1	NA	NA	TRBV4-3	TGCGCCAGCAGCCTATACAGACTTGTTGACAATGAGCAGTTCTTC	CASSLYRLVDNEQFF
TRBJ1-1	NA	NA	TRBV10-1	TGCGCCAGCAGGGCGGGACCGGGAGAAAGAGCTTTCTTT	CASRAGPGERAFF
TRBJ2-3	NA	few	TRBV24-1	TGTGCCACCAGTGATCCCAGGGGTACAGATACGCAGTATTTT	CATSDPRGTDTQYF
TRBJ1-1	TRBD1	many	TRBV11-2	TGTGCCAGCAGGACACAGGGGAGGCCACCCCACACTGAAGCTTTCTTT	CASRTQGRPPHTEAFF
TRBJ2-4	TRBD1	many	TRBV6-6	TGTGCCAGCAGGGGACAGGGGATGGGGAACATTCAGTACTTC	CASRGQGMGNIQYF
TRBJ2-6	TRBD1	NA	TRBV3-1	TGTGCCAGCACCAAACAGGGGGCGGTATCTGGGGCCAACGTCCTGACTTTC	CASTKQGAVSGANVLTF
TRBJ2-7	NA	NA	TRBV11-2	TGTGCCAGCAGCTTAAGAGGACGGTCCCTCGGGGAGCAGTACTTC	CASSLRGRSLGEQYF
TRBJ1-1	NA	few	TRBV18	TGTGCCAGCTCACCTCATCCGGAGAACACTGAAGCTTTCTTT	CASSPHPENTEAFF
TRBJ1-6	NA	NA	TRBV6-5	TGTGTCAGCAGCCTCCGGGACGGTGTAAGACCCCTCCACTTT	CVSSLRDGVRPLHF
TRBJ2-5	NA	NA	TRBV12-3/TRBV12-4	TGTGCCAGCAGTTTCTCTAGCTTGAGTGGAGAGACCCAGTACTTC	CASSFSSLSGETQYF
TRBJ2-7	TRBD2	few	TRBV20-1	TGCAGTGCTGGGGCTAGCGGGGATTACGAGCAGTACTTC	CSAGASGDYEQYF
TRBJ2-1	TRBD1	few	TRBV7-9	TGTGCCAGCAGCCTTCTGACAGGGGCCCACAATGAGCAGTTCTTC	CASSLLTGAHNEQFF
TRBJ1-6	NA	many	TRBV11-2	TGTGCCAGCAGCTTAGAGAGGGATAATTCACCCCTCCACTTT	CASSLERDNSPLHF
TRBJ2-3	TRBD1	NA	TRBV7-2	TGTGCCAGCGGAAGGGACAGGGCTAGCACAGATACGCAGTATTTT	CASGRDRASTDTQYF
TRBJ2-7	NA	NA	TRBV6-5	TGTGCCAGCAGAAACGAGGGACAATCCTACGAGCAGTACTTC	CASRNEGQSYEQYF
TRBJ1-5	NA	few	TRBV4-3	TGCGCCAGCAGCCAAGATAACCTTGGGGATCAGCCCCAGCATTTT	CASSQDNLGDQPQHF
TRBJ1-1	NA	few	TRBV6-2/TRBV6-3	TGTGCCAGCAGTGAGCCTCAGGGCCCTGAAGCTTTCTTT	CASSEPQGPEAFF
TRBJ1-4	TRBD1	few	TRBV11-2	TGTGCCAGCAGCACGACAGGGGGCAAGGAAAAACTGTTTTTT	CASSTTGGKEKLFF
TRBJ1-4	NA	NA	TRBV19	TGTGCCAGTAGTATGTGGCAGGGAGGAGAAAAACTGTTTTTT	CASSMWQGGEKLFF
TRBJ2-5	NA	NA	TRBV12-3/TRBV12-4	TGTGCCAGCAGTTTCGGACAAGGCGGCGAGACCCAGTACTTC	CASSFGQGGETQYF
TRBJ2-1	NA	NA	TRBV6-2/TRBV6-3	TGTGCCAGCAGTTTACAGGGAGTAAATGAGCAGTTCTTC	CASSLQGVNEQFF
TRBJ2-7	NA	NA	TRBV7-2	TGTGCCAGCAGCTCGCAGGGGAACTACGAGCAGTACTTC	CASSSQGNYEQYF
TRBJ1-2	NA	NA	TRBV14	TGTGCCAGCAGCCAAGAACTGGGGGGAGGATTCTATGGCTACACCTTC	CASSQELGGGFYGYTF
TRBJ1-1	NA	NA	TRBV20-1	TGCAGTGCTAGCGGGGACAACACTGAAGCTTTCTTT	CSASGDNTEAFF